Listed below are T cell receptor beta chains from one sample, sequenced in a study of radiotherapy plus CTLA-4 blockade in lung cancer. Produced via immunoSEQ multiplex PCR; TCRdb's table is partial and in-frame only. The sample consists of about 97,000 clones, about four fifths of them appearing once. The sample consisted of peripheral blood, taken from a patient treated with radiotherapy plus ipilimumab. The receptors stem from a human donor with non-small cell lung cancer who had a partial response to radiotherapy plus ipilimumab. Some clones in this sample may be carry-over from other donors' samples. CDR3s include the opening cysteine and the closing phenylalanine or tryptophan. A D gene is named only where the DNA matches it firmly. Not every row has a clone size; where given, it reads once, few, many or a size class.

size: NA; D: TRBD2; V: TRBV5-4; J: TRBJ2-3; DNA: TGTGCCAGCAGCTTGGTGGGACTAGCGGGAGGGACAGATACGCAGTATTTT; CDR3: CASSLVGLAGGTDTQYF
size: NA; D: NA; V: TRBV7-2; J: TRBJ1-2; DNA: TGTGCCAGCAGCTTAGAGGCTTTCGGGGGACCCTATGGCTACACCTTC; CDR3: CASSLEAFGGPYGYTF
size: NA; D: TRBD1; V: TRBV7-3; J: TRBJ2-1; DNA: TGTGCCAGCAGCTTGGGGACAGGGGTTGCCAATGAGCAGTTCTTC; CDR3: CASSLGTGVANEQFF
size: NA; D: NA; V: TRBV5-1; J: TRBJ1-1; DNA: TGCGCCAGCAGCTTGGGTGGCCCGAATGAAGCTTTCTTT; CDR3: CASSLGGPNEAFF
size: NA; D: TRBD2; V: TRBV6-1; J: TRBJ2-5; DNA: TGTGCCAGCGAGCTGACGAGACTAGCGGGAGGAGAGCAGTACTTC; CDR3: CASELTRLAGGEQYF
size: NA; D: NA; V: TRBV4-1; J: TRBJ1-2; DNA: TGCGCCAGCAGCCCCAGGGCAATGAGCTATGGCTACACCTTC; CDR3: CASSPRAMSYGYTF
size: NA; D: NA; V: TRBV27; J: TRBJ2-7; DNA: TGTGCCAGCAGTTTCCAGTACTCCTACGAGCAGTACTTC; CDR3: CASSFQYSYEQYF
size: few; D: TRBD2; V: TRBV7-9; J: TRBJ2-2; DNA: TGTGCCAGCAGCTTAGTGCGACTAGCGGGAGGCGGGGAGCTGTTTTTT; CDR3: CASSLVRLAGGGELFF
size: NA; D: TRBD1; V: TRBV19; J: TRBJ1-1; DNA: TGTGCCAGTAGTGTTAGGACAGGGGGGGGCACTGAAGCTTTCTTT; CDR3: CASSVRTGGGTEAFF
size: NA; D: NA; V: TRBV6-5; J: TRBJ1-5; DNA: TGTGCCAGCAGTTACACTGTAGATCAGCCCCAGCATTTT; CDR3: CASSYTVDQPQHF
size: NA; D: TRBD1; V: TRBV28; J: TRBJ2-5; DNA: TGTGCCAGCACTCCTCTACCCCGGGACAGACAAGAGACCCAGTACTTC; CDR3: CASTPLPRDRQETQYF
size: NA; D: TRBD1; V: TRBV6-1; J: TRBJ1-1; DNA: TGTGCCAGCAGACCCGGGACAGGGGCCACTGAAGCTTTCTTT; CDR3: CASRPGTGATEAFF
size: NA; D: NA; V: TRBV11-2; J: TRBJ2-7; DNA: TGTGCCAGCAGCTCCGCCTACGAGCAGTACTTC; CDR3: CASSSAYEQYF
size: NA; D: NA; V: TRBV6-5; J: TRBJ1-3; DNA: TGTGCCAGCAGTTACTCGAGAGGGGGCTCTGGAAACACCATATATTTT; CDR3: CASSYSRGGSGNTIYF
size: NA; D: TRBD2; V: TRBV5-1; J: TRBJ2-3; DNA: TGCGCCAGCAGCTTGACCCAACTAGCGGGAGGGCCGAATACGCAGTATTTT; CDR3: CASSLTQLAGGPNTQYF
size: few; D: NA; V: TRBV28; J: TRBJ1-1; DNA: TGTGCCAGCCGTCTCTCGTCGGGGGGCACTGAAGCTTTCTTT; CDR3: CASRLSSGGTEAFF
size: NA; D: NA; V: TRBV6-4; J: TRBJ2-1; DNA: TGTGCCAGTACGCGACTAGACGCCCTTGGGAACAATGAGCAGTTCTTC; CDR3: CASTRLDALGNNEQFF
size: NA; D: NA; V: TRBV21-1; J: TRBJ2-5; DNA: TGTGCCAGCAGCAAACCGCGACAGGGGGCCGCGGAGACCCAGTACTTC; CDR3: CASSKPRQGAAETQYF
size: NA; D: NA; V: TRBV7-9; J: TRBJ2-7; DNA: TGTGCCAGCAGCTTAGGAGGACTCAGCTCCTACGAGCAGTACTTC; CDR3: CASSLGGLSSYEQYF
size: once; D: NA; V: TRBV6-1; J: TRBJ2-1; DNA: TGTGCCAGCAGTGAAGCGCTAGGGACTCTGCAGTTCTTC; CDR3: CASSEALGTLQFF
size: once; D: TRBD1; V: TRBV18; J: TRBJ1-1; DNA: TGTGCCAGCTCACCAGGACTTGGGACAGAGAACACTGAAGCTTTCTTT; CDR3: CASSPGLGTENTEAFF
size: NA; D: NA; V: TRBV19; J: TRBJ1-5; DNA: TGTGCCAGTAGTATGACATCAGATCAGCCCCAGCATTTT; CDR3: CASSMTSDQPQHF
size: NA; D: NA; V: TRBV21-1; J: TRBJ2-5; DNA: TGTGCCAGCAGCAACCCGCCCAAGAGCCAAGAGACCCAGTACTTC; CDR3: CASSNPPKSQETQYF
size: NA; D: TRBD1; V: TRBV28; J: TRBJ1-2; DNA: TGTGCCAGCAGCCCGACAGGGGAGGACTATGGCTACACCTTC; CDR3: CASSPTGEDYGYTF
size: NA; D: TRBD1; V: TRBV19; J: TRBJ1-2; DNA: TGTGCCAGTAGTGCCGGACAGGGGAGCGACTATGGCTACACCTTC; CDR3: CASSAGQGSDYGYTF
size: NA; D: TRBD1; V: TRBV9; J: TRBJ1-4; DNA: TGTGCCAGCAGCCGGGACAGGTCAACTAATGAAAAACTGTTTTTT; CDR3: CASSRDRSTNEKLFF
size: NA; D: TRBD2; V: TRBV7-3; J: TRBJ2-3; DNA: TGTGCCAGCGGGCACCGTAGCGGGGGGGCCTCAGATACGCAGTATTTT; CDR3: CASGHRSGGASDTQYF
size: NA; D: TRBD1; V: TRBV7-9; J: TRBJ1-6; DNA: TGTGCCAGCAGCCGAGGACAGGCAAATTCACCCCTCCACTTT; CDR3: CASSRGQANSPLHF
size: NA; D: TRBD1; V: TRBV6-1; J: TRBJ1-5; DNA: TGTGCCAGCAGGCAAACAGGGGATGGTCAGCCCCAGCATTTT; CDR3: CASRQTGDGQPQHF
size: few; D: NA; V: TRBV4-2; J: TRBJ2-2; DNA: TGTGCCAGCAGCCAAGTATACGCGGAGGGCACCGGGGAGCTGTTTTTT; CDR3: CASSQVYAEGTGELFF
size: NA; D: NA; V: TRBV5-1; J: TRBJ2-3; DNA: TGCGCCAGCAGCTTGGACAGCCCTCGCACAGATACGCAGTATTTT; CDR3: CASSLDSPRTDTQYF
size: NA; D: TRBD2; V: TRBV30; J: TRBJ2-3; DNA: TGTGCCTGGAGCCCGGGGGGGGGTCCCACAGATACGCAGTATTTT; CDR3: CAWSPGGGPTDTQYF
size: NA; D: NA; V: TRBV18; J: TRBJ2-3; DNA: TGTGCCAGCTCACCAAACAGGGACACAGATACGCAGTATTTT; CDR3: CASSPNRDTDTQYF
size: NA; D: NA; V: TRBV7-7; J: TRBJ2-2; DNA: TGTGCCAGCAGCTTAGACAGTAACACCGGGGAGCTGTTTTTT; CDR3: CASSLDSNTGELFF
size: NA; D: TRBD2; V: TRBV4-1; J: TRBJ2-1; DNA: TGCGCCAGCAGCCAAGATTCAGCGGGAGTAAGCAATGAGCAGTTCTTC; CDR3: CASSQDSAGVSNEQFF
size: few; D: NA; V: TRBV7-2; J: TRBJ1-1; DNA: TGTGCCAGCAGTTATGGGCCCCAGAGCTCGGAAGCTTTCTTT; CDR3: CASSYGPQSSEAFF
size: NA; D: TRBD1; V: TRBV6-5; J: TRBJ1-3; DNA: TGTGCCAGCGGACTCGACAGGGGTGGAAACACCATATATTTT; CDR3: CASGLDRGGNTIYF
size: NA; D: NA; V: TRBV15; J: TRBJ2-7; DNA: TGTGCCACCAGCAGAGATGGAAGCACAGGGCCGTTCTACGAGCAGTACTTC; CDR3: CATSRDGSTGPFYEQYF
size: many; D: TRBD1; V: TRBV29-1; J: TRBJ1-2; DNA: TGCAGCGTAATACTACAGGGGGCGAGCTATGGCTACACCTTC; CDR3: CSVILQGASYGYTF
size: NA; D: TRBD1; V: TRBV6-5; J: TRBJ2-6; DNA: TGTGCCAGCAAGGGACAGGGATTAGGCATATACGTCCTGACTTTC; CDR3: CASKGQGLGIYVLTF
size: NA; D: TRBD1; V: TRBV2; J: TRBJ2-2; DNA: TGTGCCAGCAGTGACAGGGGGAGGAACACCGGGGAGCTGTTTTTT; CDR3: CASSDRGRNTGELFF